This T cell receptor beta chain stems from a study of blood T cell repertoires in COVID-19. The wider study: Collection of acute and convalescent COVID-19 samples took place in the United States, Italy and Spain. Nucleic acid was either cDNA or gDNA, and it came from T cells, B-cell-depleted T cells, or PBMCs.

CDR1 is LNHDA, CDR2 SQIVND, per germline (reference sequence). The CDR3 runs 14 residues. Trimming removed 4 bases from V and 7 bases from J, with 16 bases in between. TCRdb's table, derived via immunoSEQ multiplex PCR, lists solely in-frame clones and lacks some. The sample lists around 280,000 clones; around four fifths were seen once. The rearrangement joins TRBV19 to TRBJ1-2; a possible D gene is TRBD1 (6 bases). The material sequenced was peripheral blood. This clonotype originated in a woman in her 50s with active or convalescent COVID-19. The CDR3, as DNA: TGTGCCAGTAGTAGCAGGGGACCCGAACGTGGCTACACCTTC. Its protein product is CASSSRGPERGYTF. Based on the CDR3 plus reference TRBV19 and TRBJ1-2, the full variable domain is DGGITQSPKYLFRKEGQNVTLSCEQNLNHDAMYWYRQDPGQGLRLIYYSQIVNDFQKGDIAEGYSVSREKKESFPLTVTSAQKNPTAFYLCASSSRGPERGYTFGSGTRLTVV.